This TCR beta chain is drawn from a study of T cells in Graves' hyperthyroidism and ophthalmopathy. TCR beta CDR3 regions were amplified from RNA transcripts. The TCR CDR3 first-round RT-PCR relied on the HTBI primer set. In TCRdb, the multiplex PCR reads were re-called with MiXCR into one record per CDR3 protein. The sample comprises under 350,000 distinct CDR3 sequences, roughly a fifth of which are singletons, and over 40% rests with the top ten. The sample holds a few counts of this clonotype. Diagnostic decisions used clinical symptoms, serum thyroxine and TRAb, thyroid ultrasound and orbital computed tomography. Between the trimmed V and J ends, which lost 10 bases and 6 bases, there was a span of 19 bases. The CDR3 runs to 14 residues. Germline CDR1 reads MGHDK; CDR2 reads SYGVNS.

Input material: blood. The J gene is TRBJ2-1, the V gene TRBV25-1; D is uncertain. The source is a woman aged 50 to 60 with Graves' hyperthyroidism. Written as DNA, the CDR3 is TGTGCCACCAACAGCATCGGGCCCTCCAATGAGCAGTTCTTC. The encoded protein is CATNSIGPSNEQFF.